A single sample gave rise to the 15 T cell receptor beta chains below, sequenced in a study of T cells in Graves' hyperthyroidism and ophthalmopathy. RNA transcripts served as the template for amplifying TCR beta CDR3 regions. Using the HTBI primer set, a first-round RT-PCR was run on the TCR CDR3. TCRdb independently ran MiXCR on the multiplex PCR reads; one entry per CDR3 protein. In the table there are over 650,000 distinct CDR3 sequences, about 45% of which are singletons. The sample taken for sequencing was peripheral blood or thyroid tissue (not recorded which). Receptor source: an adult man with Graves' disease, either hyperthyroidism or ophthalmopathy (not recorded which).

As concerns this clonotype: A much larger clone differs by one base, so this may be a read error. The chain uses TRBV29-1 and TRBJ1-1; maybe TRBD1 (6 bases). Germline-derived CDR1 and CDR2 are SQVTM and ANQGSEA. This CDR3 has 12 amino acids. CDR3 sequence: CSVKTQGTEALF. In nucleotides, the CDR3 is TGCAGCGTTAAAACTCAGGGGACTGAAGCTCTCTTT.

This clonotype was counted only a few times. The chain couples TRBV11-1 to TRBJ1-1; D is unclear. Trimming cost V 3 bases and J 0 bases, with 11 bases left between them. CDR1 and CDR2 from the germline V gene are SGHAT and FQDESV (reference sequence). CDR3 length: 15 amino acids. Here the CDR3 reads CASSLLSTVNTEAFF. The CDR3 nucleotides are TGTGCCAGCAGCTTGCTATCTACCGTGAACACTGAAGCTTTCTTT.

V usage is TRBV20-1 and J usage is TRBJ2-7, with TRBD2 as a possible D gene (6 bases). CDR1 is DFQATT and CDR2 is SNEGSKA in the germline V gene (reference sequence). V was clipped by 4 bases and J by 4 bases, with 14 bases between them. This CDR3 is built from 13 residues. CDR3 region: CSATDGGPYEQYF. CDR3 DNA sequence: TGCAGTGCTACGGATGGAGGGCCATACGAGCAGTACTTC.

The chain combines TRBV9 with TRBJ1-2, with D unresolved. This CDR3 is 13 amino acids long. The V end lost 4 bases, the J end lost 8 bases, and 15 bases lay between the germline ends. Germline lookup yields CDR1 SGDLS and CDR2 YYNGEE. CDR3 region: CASSPDYPSGYTF. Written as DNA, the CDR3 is TGTGCCAGCAGCCCTGACTACCCGTCAGGCTACACCTTC.

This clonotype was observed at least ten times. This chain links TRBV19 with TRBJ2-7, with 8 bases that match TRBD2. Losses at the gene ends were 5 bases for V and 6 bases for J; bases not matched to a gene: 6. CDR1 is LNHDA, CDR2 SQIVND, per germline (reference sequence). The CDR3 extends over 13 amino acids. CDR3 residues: CASSQGLVREQYF. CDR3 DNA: TGTGCCAGTAGTCAGGGACTAGTACGCGAGCAGTACTTC. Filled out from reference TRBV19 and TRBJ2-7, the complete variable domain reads DGGITQSPKYLFRKEGQNVTLSCEQNLNHDAMYWYRQDPGQGLRLIYYSQIVNDFQKGDIAEGYSVSREKKESFPLTVTSAQKNPTAFYLCASSQGLVREQYFGPGTRLTVT.

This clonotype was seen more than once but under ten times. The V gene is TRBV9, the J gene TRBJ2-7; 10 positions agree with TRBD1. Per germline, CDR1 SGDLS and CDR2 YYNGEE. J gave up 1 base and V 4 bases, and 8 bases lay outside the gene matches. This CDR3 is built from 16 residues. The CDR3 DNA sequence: TGTGCCAGCAGCCACACCGGGACAGGGGCTTCCTACGAGCAGTACTTC. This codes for CASSHTGTGASYEQYF.

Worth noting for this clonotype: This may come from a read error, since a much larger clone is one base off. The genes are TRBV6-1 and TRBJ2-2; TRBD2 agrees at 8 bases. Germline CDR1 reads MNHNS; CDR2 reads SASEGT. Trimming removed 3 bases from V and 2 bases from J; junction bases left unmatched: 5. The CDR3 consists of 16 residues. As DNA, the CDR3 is TGTGCCAGCAGTGAGGTGGTAGCGGGAAACACCGGGGAGCTGTTTTTT. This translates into CASSEVVAGNTGELFF.

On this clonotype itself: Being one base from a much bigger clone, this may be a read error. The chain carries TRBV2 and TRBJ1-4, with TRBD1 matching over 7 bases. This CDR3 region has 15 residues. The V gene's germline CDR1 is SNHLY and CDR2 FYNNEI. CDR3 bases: TGTGCCAGCAGTGTACGACAGGGAGCGACTGAAAATCTGTTTTTT. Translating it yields CASSVRQGATENLFF.

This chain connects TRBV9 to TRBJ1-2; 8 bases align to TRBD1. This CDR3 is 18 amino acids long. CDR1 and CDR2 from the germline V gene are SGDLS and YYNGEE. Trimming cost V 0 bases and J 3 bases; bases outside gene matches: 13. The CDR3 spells CASSVAPSLVQGDYGYTF. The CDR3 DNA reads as TGTGCCAGCAGCGTAGCCCCCTCACTTGTACAGGGGGACTATGGCTACACCTTC.

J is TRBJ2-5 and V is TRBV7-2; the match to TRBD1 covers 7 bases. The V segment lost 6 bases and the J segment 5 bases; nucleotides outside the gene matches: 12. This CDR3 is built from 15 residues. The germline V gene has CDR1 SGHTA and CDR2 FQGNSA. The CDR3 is CASSLSGRGWETQYF. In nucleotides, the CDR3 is TGTGCCAGCAGTTTATCGGGCAGGGGGTGGGAGACCCAGTACTTC.

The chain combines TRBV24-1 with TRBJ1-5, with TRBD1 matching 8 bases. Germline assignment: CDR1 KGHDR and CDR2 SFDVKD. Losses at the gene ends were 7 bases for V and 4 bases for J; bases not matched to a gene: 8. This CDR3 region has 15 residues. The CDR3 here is CATSVGQGRNQPQHF. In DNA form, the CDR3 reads TGTGCCACCAGCGTCGGACAGGGACGAAATCAGCCCCAGCATTTT.

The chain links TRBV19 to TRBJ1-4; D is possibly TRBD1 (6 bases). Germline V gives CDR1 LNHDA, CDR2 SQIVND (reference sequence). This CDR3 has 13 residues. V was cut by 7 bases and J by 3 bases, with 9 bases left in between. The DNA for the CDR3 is TGTGCCAGTACCGGACAGCCTAATGAAAAACTGTTTTTT. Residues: CASTGQPNEKLFF. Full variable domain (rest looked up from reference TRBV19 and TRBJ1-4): DGGITQSPKYLFRKEGQNVTLSCEQNLNHDAMYWYRQDPGQGLRLIYYSQIVNDFQKGDIAEGYSVSREKKESFPLTVTSAQKNPTAFYLCASTGQPNEKLFFGSGTQLSVL.

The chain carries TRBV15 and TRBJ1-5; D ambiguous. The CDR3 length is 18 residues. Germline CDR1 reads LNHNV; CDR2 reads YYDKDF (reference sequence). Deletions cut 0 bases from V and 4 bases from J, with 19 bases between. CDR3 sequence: CATSRDRPQTGSNQPQHF. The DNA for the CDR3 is TGTGCCACCAGCAGAGATCGCCCACAGACCGGGAGTAATCAGCCCCAGCATTTT.

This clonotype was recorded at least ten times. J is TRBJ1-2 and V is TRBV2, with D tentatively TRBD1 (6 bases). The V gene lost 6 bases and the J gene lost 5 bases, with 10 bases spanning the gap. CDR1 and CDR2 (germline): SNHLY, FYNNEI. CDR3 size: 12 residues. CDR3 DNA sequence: TGTGCCAGCAGAGAGGGGACATATGGCTACACCTTC. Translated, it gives CASREGTYGYTF.

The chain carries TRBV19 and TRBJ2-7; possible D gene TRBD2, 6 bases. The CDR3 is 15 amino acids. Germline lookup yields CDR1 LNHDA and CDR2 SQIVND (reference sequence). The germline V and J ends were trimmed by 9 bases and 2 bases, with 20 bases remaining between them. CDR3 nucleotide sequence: TGTGCCAGCTCACCACGGGGAGGATTAACCTACGAGCAGTACTTC. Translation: CASSPRGGLTYEQYF.